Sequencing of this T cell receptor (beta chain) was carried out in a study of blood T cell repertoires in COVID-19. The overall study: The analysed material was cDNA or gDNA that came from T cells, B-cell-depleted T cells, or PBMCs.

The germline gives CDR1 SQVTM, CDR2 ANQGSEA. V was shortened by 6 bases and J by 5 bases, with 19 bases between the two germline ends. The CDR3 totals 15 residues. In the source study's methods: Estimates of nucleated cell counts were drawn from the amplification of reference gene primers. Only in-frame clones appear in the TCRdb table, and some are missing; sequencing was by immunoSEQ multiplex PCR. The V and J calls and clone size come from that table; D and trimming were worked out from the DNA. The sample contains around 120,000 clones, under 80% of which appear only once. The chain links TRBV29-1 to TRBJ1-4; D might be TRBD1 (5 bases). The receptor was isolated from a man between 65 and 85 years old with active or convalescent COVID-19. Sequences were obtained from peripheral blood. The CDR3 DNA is TGCAGCGTACGCGGGACCGTTGCAAGGAATGAAAAACTGTTTTTT. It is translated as CSVRGTVARNEKLFF.